This T cell receptor (beta chain) was profiled in a study of beta chain features in type 1 diabetes. The study, taken as a whole, reports: At VDJ recombination sites, type 1 diabetes patients had fewer insertions and more deleted nucleotides.

Per germline, CDR1 GTSNPN and CDR2 SVGIG (reference sequence). This CDR3 spans 16 amino acids. The J segment lost 2 bases and the V segment lost 4 bases, leaving 10 bases of the junction unmatched. Comment on this clone: Its antigen is still unknown.

The study reverse transcribed the entire isolated RNA, so it sequenced expressed TCRB transcripts. Profiling relied on immunoSEQ multiplex PCR, and the TCRdb table lists in-frame clones only, not all of them. This table holds some 250,000 clones, 25% to 30% found once. The sequenced sample was central memory CD4+ T cells from blood. The gene calls are TRBV30 and TRBJ2-2; 7 nucleotides agree with TRBD2. The receptor's source is a man aged 25 to 40 in good health. CDR3 coding DNA: TGTGCCTGGAATCGAGAGCTAGCGGAAAACACCGGGGAGCTGTTTTTT. Translating gives CAWNRELAENTGELFF.